This T cell receptor (beta chain) was sequenced for a study of cytomegalovirus exposure and HLA in healthy donors. This clone was seen only a few times. Its antigen is not known. Method: immunoSEQ multiplex PCR; TCRdb's copy keeps in-frame clones and lacks some. The sample lists more than 95,000 clones, about 91% seen once, with approximately 2% in the top ten. The donors formed part of the approximately 130-subject validation cohort, distinct from the roughly 640-subject first cohort. Study results and limitations: Cytomegalovirus status, reportedly, was diagnosed with high specificity and sensitivity by the classifier.

Germline loops: CDR1 SGHAT, CDR2 FQNNGV. CDR3 length: 15 residues. The V and J ends lost 6 bases and 2 bases respectively, with 14 bases between them. Sequenced: PBMCs. The sequence came from a man in his late teens or twenties in good health and CMV-seronegative. The chain recombines TRBV11-2 with TRBJ1-3; D ambiguous. In DNA form, the CDR3 reads TGTGCCAGCAGTACCCCCAGTGAGGCTGGAAACACCATATATTTT. Its protein is CASSTPSEAGNTIYF. Full variable domain (outside the CDR3, taken from reference TRBV11-2 and TRBJ1-3): EAGVAQSPRYKIIEKRQSVAFWCNPISGHATLYWYQQILGQGPKLLIQFQNNGVVDDSQLPKDRFSAERLKGVDSTLKIQPAKLEDSAVYLCASSTPSEAGNTIYFGEGSWLTVV.